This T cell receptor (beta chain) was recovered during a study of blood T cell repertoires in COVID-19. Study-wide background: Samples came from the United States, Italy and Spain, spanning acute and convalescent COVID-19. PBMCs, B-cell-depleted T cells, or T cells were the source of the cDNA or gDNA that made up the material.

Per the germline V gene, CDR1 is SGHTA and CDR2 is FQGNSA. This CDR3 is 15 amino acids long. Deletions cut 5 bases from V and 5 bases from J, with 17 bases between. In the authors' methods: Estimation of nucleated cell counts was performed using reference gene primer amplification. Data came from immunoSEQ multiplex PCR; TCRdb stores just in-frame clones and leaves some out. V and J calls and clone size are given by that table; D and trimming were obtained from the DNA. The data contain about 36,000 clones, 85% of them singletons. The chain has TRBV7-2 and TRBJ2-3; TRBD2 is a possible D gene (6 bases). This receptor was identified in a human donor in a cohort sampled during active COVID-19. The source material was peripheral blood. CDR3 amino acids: CASSPGGVGRDTQYF. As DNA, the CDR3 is TGTGCCAGCAGCCCTGGCGGGGTCGGGAGAGATACGCAGTATTTT.